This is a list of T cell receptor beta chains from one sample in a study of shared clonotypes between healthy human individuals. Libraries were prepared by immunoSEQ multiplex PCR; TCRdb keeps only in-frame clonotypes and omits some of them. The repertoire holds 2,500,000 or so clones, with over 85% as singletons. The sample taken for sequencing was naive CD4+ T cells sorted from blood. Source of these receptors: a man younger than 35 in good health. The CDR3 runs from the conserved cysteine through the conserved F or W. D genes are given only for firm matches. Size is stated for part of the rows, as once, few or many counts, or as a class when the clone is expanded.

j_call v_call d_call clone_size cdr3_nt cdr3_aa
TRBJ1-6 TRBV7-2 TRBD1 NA TGTGCCAGCAGCCAAAGACCGACAGGGTCGGGAGGGTCACCCCTCCACTTT CASSQRPTGSGGSPLHF
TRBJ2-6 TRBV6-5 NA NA TGTGCCAGCAGTTACGGTACCTCCGGGGCCAACGTCCTGACTTTC CASSYGTSGANVLTF
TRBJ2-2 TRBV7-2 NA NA TGTGCCAGTAGCCCTGACAGCCGTAACACCGGGGAGCTGTTTTTT CASSPDSRNTGELFF
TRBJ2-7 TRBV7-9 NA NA TGTGCCAGCAGCTTAAAAGGCGACGAGCAGTACTTC CASSLKGDEQYF
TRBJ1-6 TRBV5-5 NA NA TGTGCCAGCAGCTTGGCCGATGGGGTTTTATATAATTCACCCCTCCACTTT CASSLADGVLYNSPLHF
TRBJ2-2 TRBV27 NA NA TGTGCCAGCAGTACGCCGGGACTCTACACCGGGGAGCTGTTTTTT CASSTPGLYTGELFF
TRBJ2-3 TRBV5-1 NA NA TGCGCCAGCAGTCCTGACGACACAGATACGCAGTATTTT CASSPDDTDTQYF
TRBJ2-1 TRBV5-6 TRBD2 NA TGTGCCAGCAGCCCTTTTAGCGGGAGTCCTGCTAGTGAGCAGTTCTTC CASSPFSGSPASEQFF
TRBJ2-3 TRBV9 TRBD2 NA TGTGCCAGCAGCGCCGGACTAGCGGACACAGATACGCAGTATTTT CASSAGLADTDTQYF
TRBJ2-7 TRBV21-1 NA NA TGTGCCAGCAGCAAAATACCCGTGGACGGAACCTACGAGCAGTACTTC CASSKIPVDGTYEQYF
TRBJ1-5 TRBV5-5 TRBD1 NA TGTGCCAGCAGCTTGTTCGCAGGGGGACAGCCCCAGCATTTT CASSLFAGGQPQHF
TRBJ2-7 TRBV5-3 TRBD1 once TGTGCCAGAAGCCAAACGGGACAGGGGTATTACGAGCAGTACTTC CARSQTGQGYYEQYF
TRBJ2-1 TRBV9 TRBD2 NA TGTGCCAGCAGCCAAAGCGGGAATTCCTACAATGAGCAGTTCTTC CASSQSGNSYNEQFF
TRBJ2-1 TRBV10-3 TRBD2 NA TGTGCCATCAGTGAGCCATCTAGGGCGGGAGGGCTTGATGAGCAGTTCTTC CAISEPSRAGGLDEQFF
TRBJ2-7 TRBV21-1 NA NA TGTGCCAGCAGCAAAGAACCCAACTACGAGCAGTACTTC CASSKEPNYEQYF
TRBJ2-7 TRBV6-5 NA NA TGTGCCAGCAGTTACACACGGGGTCGCTACGAGCAGTACTTC CASSYTRGRYEQYF
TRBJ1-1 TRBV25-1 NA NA TGTGCCAGCAGTGACCCCACGGGGGGTTACACTGAAGCTTTCTTT CASSDPTGGYTEAFF
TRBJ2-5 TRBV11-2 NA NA TGTGCCAGCAGCGAACGGGAGACCCAGTACTTC CASSERETQYF
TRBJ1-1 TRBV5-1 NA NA TGCGCCAGCAGGGCGTCGGTCACAGAGAACACTGAAGCTTTCTTT CASRASVTENTEAFF
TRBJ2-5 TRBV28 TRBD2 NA TGTGCCAGCAGTTTCCCCGGACTAGCGGGCGAGACCCAGTACTTC CASSFPGLAGETQYF
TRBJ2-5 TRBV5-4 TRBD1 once TGTGCCAGCACTAAGGGACAGGCACAAGAGACCCAGTACTTC CASTKGQAQETQYF
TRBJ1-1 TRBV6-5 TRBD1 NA TGTGCCAGCAACAGGGGGCCCAACACTGAAGCTTTCTTT CASNRGPNTEAFF
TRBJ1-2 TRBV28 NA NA TGTGCCAGCAGGCCACAGTCGGTAGGATTTGGCTACACCTTC CASRPQSVGFGYTF
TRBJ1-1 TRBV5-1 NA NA TGCGCCAGCAGCTTAAGTGGTGAACAAGCTTTCTTT CASSLSGEQAFF
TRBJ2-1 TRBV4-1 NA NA TGCGCCAGCAGCCAAGATCCGCACGGTAGCTCCTACAATGAGCAGTTCTTC CASSQDPHGSSYNEQFF
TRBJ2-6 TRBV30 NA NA TGTGCCTGGAGTAACGACTTTGGGGCCAACGTCCTGACTTTC CAWSNDFGANVLTF
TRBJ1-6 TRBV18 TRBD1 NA TGTGCCAGCTCACCACGGACAGGGGAAGATTCACCCCTCCACTTT CASSPRTGEDSPLHF
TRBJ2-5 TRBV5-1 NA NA TGCGCCAGCAGGGGGGGGGCCACAGAGACCCAGTACTTC CASRGGATETQYF
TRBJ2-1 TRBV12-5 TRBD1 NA TGTGCTAGTGGTTGGGGACAGGGTTACAATGAGCAGTTCTTC CASGWGQGYNEQFF
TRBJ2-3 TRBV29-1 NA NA TGCAGCGGGGGTTCAGGGAGCACAGATACGCAGTATTTT CSGGSGSTDTQYF
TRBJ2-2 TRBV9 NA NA TGTGCCAGCAGCGTAGGAACAACGAACACCGGGGAGCTGTTTTTT CASSVGTTNTGELFF
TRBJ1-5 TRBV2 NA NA TGTGCCAGCAGTGGGGAGGAAGTTCAGCCCCAGCATTTT CASSGEEVQPQHF
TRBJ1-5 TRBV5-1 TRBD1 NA TGCGCCAGCAGCTTGGAGGGACAGGGATCTGGTCAGCCCCAGCATTTT CASSLEGQGSGQPQHF
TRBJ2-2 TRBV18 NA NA TGTGCCAGCTCACCAAGTCGGGGACAACCGGCCGGGGAGCTGTTTTTT CASSPSRGQPAGELFF
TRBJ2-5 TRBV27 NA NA TGTGCCAGCAGTTTATTTAGGACAACGCAAGAGACCCAGTACTTC CASSLFRTTQETQYF
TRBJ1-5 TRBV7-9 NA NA TGTGCCAGCAGCTTTGTAGGGGGGGAGGGTCAGCCCCAGCATTTT CASSFVGGEGQPQHF
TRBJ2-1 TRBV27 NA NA TGTGCCAGCAGTTTATCGAAGGGGGTCCTTATAGATGAGCAGTTCTTC CASSLSKGVLIDEQFF
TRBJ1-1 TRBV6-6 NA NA TGTGCCAGCAGTTTAGGGATCGACATAGGGGGTTCTTTCTTT CASSLGIDIGGSFF
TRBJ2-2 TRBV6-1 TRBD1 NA TGTGCCAGCAGAACGGGGACAGCGACCGGCGGGGAGCTGTTTTTT CASRTGTATGGELFF
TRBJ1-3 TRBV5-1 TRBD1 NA TGCGCCAGCAGACCTACCCCGACAGGGAGCTCTGGAAACACCATATATTTT CASRPTPTGSSGNTIYF
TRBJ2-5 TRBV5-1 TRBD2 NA TGCGCCAGCACCATAGCGGGAGGGCCGATGGAGACCCAGTACTTC CASTIAGGPMETQYF
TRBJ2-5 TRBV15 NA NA TGTGCCACCAGGGGCCGGGACTGGACTCGGGAGACCCAGTACTTC CATRGRDWTRETQYF
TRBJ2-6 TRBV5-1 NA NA TGCGCCAGCAGCTGGGCTAGCAGTACCTCTGGGGCCAACGTCCTGACTTTC CASSWASSTSGANVLTF
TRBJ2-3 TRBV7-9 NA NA TGTGCCAGCAGCTTAGTTGGGGTAACAGATACGCAGTATTTT CASSLVGVTDTQYF
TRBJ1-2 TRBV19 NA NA TGTGCCAGTAGACTCGGACAGTTCTATGGCTACACCTTC CASRLGQFYGYTF
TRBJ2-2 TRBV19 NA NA TGTGCCAGCAAAGGGACCGGGGAGCTGTTTTTT CASKGTGELFF
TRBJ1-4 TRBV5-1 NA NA TGCGCCAGCAGCTCGATTACAGGGAAGGCTAATGAAAAACTGTTTTTT CASSSITGKANEKLFF
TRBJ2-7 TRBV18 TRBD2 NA TGTGCCAGCTCACCGGCCCGGACTAGCTATCACTTC CASSPARTSYHF
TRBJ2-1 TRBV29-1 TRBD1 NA TGCAGCGGTGGACAGGGGTCCTCCTACAATGAGCAGTTCTTC CSGGQGSSYNEQFF
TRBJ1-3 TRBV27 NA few TGTGCCAGCAGTACCCACAGTAAGGGAAACACCATATATTTT CASSTHSKGNTIYF